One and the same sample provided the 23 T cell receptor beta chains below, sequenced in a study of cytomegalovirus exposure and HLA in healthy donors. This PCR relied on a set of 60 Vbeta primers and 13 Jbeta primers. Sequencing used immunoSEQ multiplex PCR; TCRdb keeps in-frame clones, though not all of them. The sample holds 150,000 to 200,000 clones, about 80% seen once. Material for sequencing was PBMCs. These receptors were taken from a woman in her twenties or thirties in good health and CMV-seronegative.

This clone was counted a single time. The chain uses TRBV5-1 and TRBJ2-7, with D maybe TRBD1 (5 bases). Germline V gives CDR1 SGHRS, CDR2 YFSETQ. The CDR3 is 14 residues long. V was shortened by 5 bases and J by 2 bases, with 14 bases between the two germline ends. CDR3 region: CASRGPRIPYEQYF. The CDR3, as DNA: TGCGCCAGCAGGGGGCCCCGGATTCCCTACGAGCAGTACTTC.

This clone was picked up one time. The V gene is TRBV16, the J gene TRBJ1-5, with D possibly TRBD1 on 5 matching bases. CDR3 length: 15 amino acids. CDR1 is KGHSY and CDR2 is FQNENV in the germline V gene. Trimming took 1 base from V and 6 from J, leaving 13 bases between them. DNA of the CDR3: TGTGCCAGCAGCCAATGGGGGGGTGAGAGTCAGCCCCAGCATTTT. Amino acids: CASSQWGGESQPQHF.

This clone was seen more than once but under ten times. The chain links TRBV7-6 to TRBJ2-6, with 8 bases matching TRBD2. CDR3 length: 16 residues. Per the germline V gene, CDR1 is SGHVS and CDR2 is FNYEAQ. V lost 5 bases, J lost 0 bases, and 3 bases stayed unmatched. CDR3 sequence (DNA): TGTGCCAGCAGCCATACTAGCGGCTCTGGGGCCAACGTCCTGACTTTC. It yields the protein CASSHTSGSGANVLTF.

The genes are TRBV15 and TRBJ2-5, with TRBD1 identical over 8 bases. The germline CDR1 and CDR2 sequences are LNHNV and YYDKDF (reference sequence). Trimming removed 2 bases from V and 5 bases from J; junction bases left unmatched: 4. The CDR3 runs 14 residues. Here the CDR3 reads CATSRNRGAETQYF. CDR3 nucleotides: TGTGCCACCAGCAGAAACAGGGGGGCCGAGACCCAGTACTTC.

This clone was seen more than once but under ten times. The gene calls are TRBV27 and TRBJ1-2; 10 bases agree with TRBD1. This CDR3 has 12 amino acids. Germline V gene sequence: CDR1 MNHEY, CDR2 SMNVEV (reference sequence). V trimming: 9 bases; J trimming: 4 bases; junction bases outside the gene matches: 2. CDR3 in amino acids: CASWTGGYGYTF. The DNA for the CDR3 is TGTGCCAGTTGGACAGGGGGCTATGGCTACACCTTC.

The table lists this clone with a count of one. This CDR3 is CASSLIEREMYEQYF. Written as DNA, the CDR3 is TGTGCCAGCAGCTTGATAGAGAGGGAGATGTACGAGCAGTACTTC. The V call is TRBV5-5, the J call TRBJ2-7, with D perhaps TRBD2 (5 bases). This CDR3 region has 15 residues. Germline V gene data show CDR1 as SGHKS and CDR2 as YYEKEE (reference sequence). V shed 1 base and J shed 4 bases, with 15 bases lying between them.

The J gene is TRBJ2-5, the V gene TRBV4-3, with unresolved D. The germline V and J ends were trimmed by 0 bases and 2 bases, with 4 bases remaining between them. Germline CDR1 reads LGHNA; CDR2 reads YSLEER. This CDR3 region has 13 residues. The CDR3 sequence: CASSQEAQETQYF. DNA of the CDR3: TGCGCCAGCAGCCAAGAGGCTCAAGAGACCCAGTACTTC.

For the CDR3, the DNA is TGTGCCAGCTCACCACTTAAAGACAGCAATGAAAAACTGTTTTTT. Translated: CASSPLKDSNEKLFF. The V call is TRBV18, the J call TRBJ1-4; possible D gene TRBD1, 5 bases. The CDR3 is 15 amino acids. Germline V gene sequence: CDR1 KGHSH, CDR2 LQKENI. The V end was cut by 1 base, the J end by 5 bases, with 11 bases between.

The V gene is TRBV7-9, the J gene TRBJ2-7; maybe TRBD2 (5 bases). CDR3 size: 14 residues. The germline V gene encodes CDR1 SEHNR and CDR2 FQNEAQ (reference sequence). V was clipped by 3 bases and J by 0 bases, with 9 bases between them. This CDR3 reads CASSLTGSSYEQYF. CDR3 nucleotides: TGTGCCAGCAGCTTGACGGGGAGCTCCTACGAGCAGTACTTC.

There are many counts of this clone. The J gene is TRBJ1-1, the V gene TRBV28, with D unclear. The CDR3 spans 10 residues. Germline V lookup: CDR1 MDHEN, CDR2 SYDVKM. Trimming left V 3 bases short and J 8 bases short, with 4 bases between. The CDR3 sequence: CASSLTEAFF. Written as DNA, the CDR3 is TGTGCCAGCAGTTTGACAGAAGCTTTCTTT.

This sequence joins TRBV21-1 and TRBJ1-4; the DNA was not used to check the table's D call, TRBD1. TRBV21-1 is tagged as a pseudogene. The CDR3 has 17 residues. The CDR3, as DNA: TGTGCCAGCAGCAAAGTCGAAGATGGGGCGAAGAATGAAAAACTGTTTTTT. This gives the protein CASSKVEDGAKNEKLFF.

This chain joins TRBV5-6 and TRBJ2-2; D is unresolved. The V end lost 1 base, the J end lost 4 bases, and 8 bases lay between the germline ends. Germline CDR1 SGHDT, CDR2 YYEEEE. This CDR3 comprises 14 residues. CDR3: CASSLSPGTGELFF. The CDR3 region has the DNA TGTGCCAGCAGCTTGAGTCCGGGCACCGGGGAGCTGTTTTTT.

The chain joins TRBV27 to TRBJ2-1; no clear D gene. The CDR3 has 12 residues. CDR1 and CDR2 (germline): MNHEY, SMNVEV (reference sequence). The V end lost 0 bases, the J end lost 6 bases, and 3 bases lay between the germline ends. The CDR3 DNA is TGTGCCAGCAGTTTATCCATCAATGAGCAGTTCTTC. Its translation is CASSLSINEQFF.

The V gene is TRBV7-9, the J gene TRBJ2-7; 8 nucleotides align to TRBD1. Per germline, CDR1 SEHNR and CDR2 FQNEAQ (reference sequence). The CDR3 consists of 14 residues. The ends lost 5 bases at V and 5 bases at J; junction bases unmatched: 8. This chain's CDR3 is CASSPRTGKNEQYF. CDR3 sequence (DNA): TGTGCCAGCAGCCCGCGGACAGGGAAAAACGAGCAGTACTTC.

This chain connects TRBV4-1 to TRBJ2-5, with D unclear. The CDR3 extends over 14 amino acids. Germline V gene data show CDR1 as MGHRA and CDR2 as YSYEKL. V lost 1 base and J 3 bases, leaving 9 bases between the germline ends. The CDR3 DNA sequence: TGCGCCAGCAGCCAAGTGTCAGTTAAAGAGACCCAGTACTTC. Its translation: CASSQVSVKETQYF.

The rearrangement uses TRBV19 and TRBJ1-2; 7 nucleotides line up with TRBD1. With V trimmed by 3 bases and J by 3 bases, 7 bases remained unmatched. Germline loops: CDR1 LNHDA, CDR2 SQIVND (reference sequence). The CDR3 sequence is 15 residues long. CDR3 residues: CASSIQTGPYYGYTF. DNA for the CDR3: TGTGCCAGTAGTATTCAGACAGGGCCATACTATGGCTACACCTTC.

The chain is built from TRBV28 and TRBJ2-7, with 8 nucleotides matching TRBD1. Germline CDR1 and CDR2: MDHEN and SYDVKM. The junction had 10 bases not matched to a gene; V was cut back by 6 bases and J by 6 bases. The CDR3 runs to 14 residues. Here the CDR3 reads CASSAQGAISEQYF. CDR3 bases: TGTGCCAGCAGCGCTCAGGGGGCGATTTCCGAGCAGTACTTC. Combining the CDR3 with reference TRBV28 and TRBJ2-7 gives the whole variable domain DVKVTQSSRYLVKRTGEKVFLECVQDMDHENMFWYRQDPGLGLRLIYFSYDVKMKEKGDIPEGYSVSREKKERFSLILESASTNQTSMYLCASSAQGAISEQYFGPGTRLTVT.

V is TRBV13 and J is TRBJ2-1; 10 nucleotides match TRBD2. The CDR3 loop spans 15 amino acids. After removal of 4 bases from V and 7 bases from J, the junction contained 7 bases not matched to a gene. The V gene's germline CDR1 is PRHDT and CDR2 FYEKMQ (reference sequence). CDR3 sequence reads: CASSSRTSGRNEQFF. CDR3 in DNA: TGTGCCAGCAGCTCACGGACTAGCGGTAGGAATGAGCAGTTCTTC.

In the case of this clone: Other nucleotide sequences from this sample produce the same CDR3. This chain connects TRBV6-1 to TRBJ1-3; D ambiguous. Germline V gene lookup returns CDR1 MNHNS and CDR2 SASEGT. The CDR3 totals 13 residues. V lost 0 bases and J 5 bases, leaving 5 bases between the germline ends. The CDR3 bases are TGTGCCAGCAGTGAAGCGCGCCGAAACACCATATATTTT. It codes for CASSEARRNTIYF.

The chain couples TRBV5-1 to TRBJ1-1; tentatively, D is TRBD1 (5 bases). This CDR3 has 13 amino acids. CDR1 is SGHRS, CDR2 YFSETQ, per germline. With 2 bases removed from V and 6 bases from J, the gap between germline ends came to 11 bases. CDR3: CASSFQGGAEAFF. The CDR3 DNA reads TGCGCCAGCAGCTTCCAGGGAGGGGCTGAAGCTTTCTTT.

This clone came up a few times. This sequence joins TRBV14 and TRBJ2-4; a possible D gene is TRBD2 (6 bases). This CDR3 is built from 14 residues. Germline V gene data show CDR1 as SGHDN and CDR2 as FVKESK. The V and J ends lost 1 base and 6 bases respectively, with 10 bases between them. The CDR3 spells CASSQVGGVNIQYF. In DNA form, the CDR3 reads TGTGCCAGCAGCCAAGTTGGAGGGGTAAACATTCAGTACTTC.

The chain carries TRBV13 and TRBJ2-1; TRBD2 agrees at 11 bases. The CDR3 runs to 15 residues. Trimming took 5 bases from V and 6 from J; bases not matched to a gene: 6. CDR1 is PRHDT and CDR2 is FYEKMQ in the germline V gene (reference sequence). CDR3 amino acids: CASSPSGRFGNEQFF. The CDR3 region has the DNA TGTGCCAGCAGCCCTAGCGGGAGGTTTGGCAATGAGCAGTTCTTC. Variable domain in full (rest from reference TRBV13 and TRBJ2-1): AAGVIQSPRHLIKEKRETATLKCYPIPRHDTVYWYQQGPGQDPQFLISFYEKMQSDKGSIPDRFSAQQFSDYHSELNMSSLELGDSALYFCASSPSGRFGNEQFFGPGTRLTVL.

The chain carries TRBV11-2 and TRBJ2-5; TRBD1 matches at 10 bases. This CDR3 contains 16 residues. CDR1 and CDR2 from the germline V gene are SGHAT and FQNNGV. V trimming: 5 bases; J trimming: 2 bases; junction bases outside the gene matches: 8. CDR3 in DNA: TGTGCCAGCAGCGTCGGACAGGGGGGTCGGCAAGAGACCCAGTACTTC. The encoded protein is CASSVGQGGRQETQYF.